A selection of T cell receptor beta chains follows, all from one sample in a study of cytomegalovirus exposure and HLA in healthy donors. Produced via immunoSEQ multiplex PCR; TCRdb's table is partial and in-frame only. The table includes roughly 120,000 clones, approximately 80% detected once. Specimen: PBMCs. These receptors originate from a man between 25 and 39 years old in good health and CMV-seronegative. CDR3s include the opening cysteine and the closing phenylalanine or tryptophan. The D gene is left open where the match is weak. A clone size is listed for some rows: how often the clone was seen (once, few, many), or a class if it is expanded.

cdr3_nt,cdr3_aa,v_call,j_call,d_call,clone_size
TGTGCCAGCGAAGCGGGTTCCTACGAGCAGTACTTC,CASEAGSYEQYF,TRBV27,TRBJ2-7,NA,NA
TGTGCCAGCCTTACAGGGCGCGGGGCCAACGTCCTGACTTTC,CASLTGRGANVLTF,TRBV2,TRBJ2-6,NA,NA
TGTGCCAGTAGTTTCGGGACAGACTACACCGGGGAGCTGTTTTTT,CASSFGTDYTGELFF,TRBV19,TRBJ2-2,TRBD1,few
TGTGCCAGCAGCTTGGAGCTAGGGGGTCCCTTTGGCTACCCCTTC,CASSLELGGPFGYPF,TRBV5-4,TRBJ1-2,NA,once
TGTGCCAGCAGTGCTCCCGGGAGGGCAGATACGCAGTATTTT,CASSAPGRADTQYF,TRBV28,TRBJ2-3,TRBD2,NA
TGCGCCAGCAGCCAAGGTGCAGTGGCGAACACTGAAGCTTTCTTT,CASSQGAVANTEAFF,TRBV4-1,TRBJ1-1,NA,NA
TGCAGCGTTTTCAGAAGAAGCTCCTACAATGAGCAGTTCTTC,CSVFRRSSYNEQFF,TRBV29-1,TRBJ2-1,NA,few
TGTGCCAGCAGCAGACGGACAGGGGCTTTTAACACTGAAGCTTTCTTT,CASSRRTGAFNTEAFF,TRBV9,TRBJ1-1,TRBD1,NA
TGTGCCAGCAGCCGGACCGGGACAGGGACGTACGAGCAGTACTTC,CASSRTGTGTYEQYF,TRBV11-2,TRBJ2-7,TRBD1,NA
TGTGCCAGCAGCTTATGGACAGGGGTGATCGGAAGCGAGCAGTACTTC,CASSLWTGVIGSEQYF,TRBV7-9,TRBJ2-7,TRBD1,NA
TGTGCCAGCAGCTCCTTCTCCGGGACAGGGAACTACGAGCAGTACTTC,CASSSFSGTGNYEQYF,TRBV7-6,TRBJ2-7,TRBD1,NA
TGTGCCAGCAGTGTAGGTCGGGAAGGGTCCATATATTTT,CASSVGREGSIYF,TRBV6-5,TRBJ1-3,NA,NA
TGTGCCAGCAGTTACTCCACTAGCGGGGCCCTAAGTGAGCAGTTCTTC,CASSYSTSGALSEQFF,TRBV6-5,TRBJ2-1,TRBD2,NA
TGTGCCAGCAGTCCTAGGGACTTTTTAGCCAAAAACATTCAGTACTTC,CASSPRDFLAKNIQYF,TRBV28,TRBJ2-4,NA,NA
TGTGCCAGCAGCCTAACCCAAGAGACCCAGTACTTC,CASSLTQETQYF,TRBV11-2,TRBJ2-5,NA,NA
TGTGCCATCAAGCCGGGACAGGGGATCGAAGAGACCCAGTACTTC,CAIKPGQGIEETQYF,TRBV10-3,TRBJ2-5,TRBD1,once
TGTGCCAGCAGCTTAGGCCGCTCCCTACGGGAAAAACTGTTTTTT,CASSLGRSLREKLFF,TRBV7-2,TRBJ1-4,NA,NA
TGTGCCAGCAGCGTAGCGGGGTACGGTCTGTACACCGGGGAGCTGTTTTTT,CASSVAGYGLYTGELFF,TRBV9,TRBJ2-2,NA,once
TGTGCCAGCAGCTTATGGGACAGGGGTTTCTACGAGCAGTACTTC,CASSLWDRGFYEQYF,TRBV7-9,TRBJ2-7,TRBD1,once
TGTGCCACCAGCAGAGGGATAAGCGGGAGGGCTTACGAGCAGTACTTC,CATSRGISGRAYEQYF,TRBV15,TRBJ2-7,TRBD2,once
TGTGCCAGCAGTCCGGGACAGGGAATAGGAAACACCATATATTTT,CASSPGQGIGNTIYF,TRBV6-1,TRBJ1-3,TRBD1,once
TGTGCCAGCAGCTCCCCAGGGTTTTTCTACGAGCAGTACTTC,CASSSPGFFYEQYF,TRBV11-2,TRBJ2-7,NA,NA
TGTGCCAGCCAAAATAGGGGGGGATCCTACGAGCAGTACTTC,CASQNRGGSYEQYF,TRBV21-1,TRBJ2-7,NA,NA
TGTGCCAGTAGTATAGGGCCCCTGCGGGACAGTTCTTCCTACGAGCAGTACTTC,CASSIGPLRDSSSYEQYF,TRBV19,TRBJ2-7,NA,NA
TGTGCCAGCAGTTTATGGGGCGTCCCCTACAATGAGCAGTTCTTC,CASSLWGVPYNEQFF,TRBV27,TRBJ2-1,NA,NA
TGTGCCAGCAGCCTAACTAAGAGCACAGATACGCAGTATTTT,CASSLTKSTDTQYF,TRBV7-9,TRBJ2-3,NA,NA
TGTGCCAGTAGTATCGGACAGGGGCTCTCCTACGAGCAGTACTTC,CASSIGQGLSYEQYF,TRBV19,TRBJ2-7,TRBD1,NA
TGTGCCAGTAGTGATTTAGGGACTAGCCCGGTCTACGAGCAGTACTTC,CASSDLGTSPVYEQYF,TRBV19,TRBJ2-7,TRBD2,NA
TGTGCCAGCATCCCCCGGGGGACAGGGCGCACAGATACGCAGTATTTT,CASIPRGTGRTDTQYF,TRBV27,TRBJ2-3,TRBD1,NA
TGTGCCAGCAGTTTTCTCGGACTTAATGAGCAGTTCTTC,CASSFLGLNEQFF,TRBV27,TRBJ2-1,NA,NA
TGTGCCAGCAGTGAAAGGAAACACTTTGGACTGTCTGGAAACACCATATATTTT,CASSERKHFGLSGNTIYF,TRBV6-1,TRBJ1-3,NA,NA
TGTGCCAGCAGCTTAACAGGCGGCTACGAGCAGTACTTC,CASSLTGGYEQYF,TRBV7-9,TRBJ2-7,NA,NA
TGTGCCAGCAGCCGCCTTACTTGGACTGAAGCTTTCTTT,CASSRLTWTEAFF,TRBV6-5,TRBJ1-1,NA,few
TGTGCCAGCAGCCAAGATCTGAGGGGCTACACCTTC,CASSQDLRGYTF,TRBV4-2,TRBJ1-2,NA,NA
TGTGCCAGCAGTGACAGGGGGACGAACACCGGGGAGCTGTTTTTT,CASSDRGTNTGELFF,TRBV2,TRBJ2-2,TRBD1,NA
TGTGCCAGCAGTCCGCCCTCACTAGCGGGAAGCTCCTACGAGCAGTACTTC,CASSPPSLAGSSYEQYF,TRBV28,TRBJ2-7,TRBD2,NA
TGTGCCAGTAGATCTAGTTTATTCGAAACCGGGGAGCTGTTTTTT,CASRSSLFETGELFF,TRBV19,TRBJ2-2,NA,NA
TGTGCCAGCAGTGAAAGGGGGGACAGGGGGTGGGGCACTGAAGCTTTCTTT,CASSERGDRGWGTEAFF,TRBV6-1,TRBJ1-1,TRBD1,NA
TGTGCCAGCAGCACCGGGACTAGCGGGAGTTCCTACGAGCAGTACTTC,CASSTGTSGSSYEQYF,TRBV9,TRBJ2-7,TRBD2,NA
TGTGCCAGCAGTTCTCGACAGGGGGCGGGTAATGGCTACACCTTC,CASSSRQGAGNGYTF,TRBV6-5,TRBJ1-2,TRBD1,NA
TGTGCCAGCAGTTCCGACACAGTGAGCTCCTACAATGAGCAGTTCTTC,CASSSDTVSSYNEQFF,TRBV6-5,TRBJ2-1,NA,few
TGTGCTAGTGGTTTGCCCCGGGGTAGCGGGTTAATAAGGGAGACCCAGTACTTC,CASGLPRGSGLIRETQYF,TRBV12-5,TRBJ2-5,TRBD2,NA
TGTGCCAGCAGCTTAGGACAGGGCGCCTACGAGCAGTACTTC,CASSLGQGAYEQYF,TRBV7-6,TRBJ2-7,TRBD1,NA
TGTGCCAGCAGCTTAGTGGGACAGGGGACCTACGAGCAGTACTTC,CASSLVGQGTYEQYF,TRBV7-9,TRBJ2-7,TRBD1,NA
TGTGCCAGTAGTATCAGCGTAGGGGTTCAGACCCAGTACTTC,CASSISVGVQTQYF,TRBV19,TRBJ2-5,NA,NA
TGTGCCAGCAGTTATCCGGGGAACACTGAAGCTTTCTTT,CASSYPGNTEAFF,TRBV28,TRBJ1-1,NA,NA
TGCAGCGCTACCGGGACAACCTACAATGAGCAGTTCTTC,CSATGTTYNEQFF,TRBV29-1,TRBJ2-1,NA,NA
TGTGCCAGCAGCTTCCTTGGGGACAGGGCAAAAGAGACCCAGTACTTC,CASSFLGDRAKETQYF,TRBV27,TRBJ2-5,TRBD1,NA
TGTGCCAGTAGTCCACTTCCGGGACAGACTAACACCGGGGAGCTGTTTTTT,CASSPLPGQTNTGELFF,TRBV19,TRBJ2-2,TRBD1,NA
TGTGCCAGTAGTAGTCTAGCGGGGATTCCCAACGAGCAGTACTTC,CASSSLAGIPNEQYF,TRBV19,TRBJ2-7,TRBD2,NA
TGTGCCTCATCAGCTACCGGGAGGAGGGAAGATACGCAGTATTTT,CASSATGRREDTQYF,TRBV9,TRBJ2-3,TRBD2,NA
TGCGCCAGCAGTTCCCAGGCTTCGAGCTCCTACGAGCAGTACTTC,CASSSQASSSYEQYF,TRBV10-1,TRBJ2-7,NA,NA
TGTGCCAGCGGTCGGGTGGGTGGCGGAACAGCTTTCTTT,CASGRVGGGTAFF,TRBV28,TRBJ1-1,NA,few